This T cell receptor beta chain was recovered during a study of blood T cell repertoires in COVID-19. V lost 1 base and J lost 2; bases outside the gene matches: 4. The CDR3 is made up of 17 amino acids. Germline V gene lookup returns CDR1 SGHTA and CDR2 FQGNSA. This clone has just one count. Original processing methods: Quantification of nucleated cells was approximated via reference gene primer amplification. Profiling relied on immunoSEQ multiplex PCR, and the TCRdb table lists in-frame clones only, not all of them. The V and J calls and the clone size are those of that table, but D and trimming were determined from the DNA. The repertoire holds under 250,000 clones, with about 88% as singletons.

The TCR was taken from a woman aged 35 to 49 with acute or convalescent COVID-19. The J gene is TRBJ1-5, the V gene TRBV7-2; 11 nucleotides match TRBD1. Material for sequencing was peripheral blood. CDR3: CASSLEGTGGRNQPQHF. The CDR3 DNA reads TGTGCCAGCAGCTTAGAGGGGACAGGGGGGCGCAATCAGCCCCAGCATTTT.